This T cell receptor beta chain appears in the sequencing data of a study of response to subunit inactivated influenza vaccine. One entry per CDR3 protein, called by TCRdb with MiXCR from the RT-PCR reads. The table shows some 160,000 distinct CDR3 sequences, with approximately 10% occurring only once. This CDR3 is built from 16 residues. CDR1 is DFQATT and CDR2 is SNEGSKA in the germline V gene (reference sequence). The trim removed 5 bases at V and 4 bases at J, leaving 11 bases unmatched. This sample comprised non-naive T cells sorted from PBMCs, obtained 45 days after vaccination. The TCR comes from a man over 45 who received an inactivated influenza vaccine. The chain joins TRBV20-1 to TRBJ2-5; TRBD1 aligns across 12 bases. The CDR3 protein is CSARGPWDRGPETQYF. The CDR3 nucleotides read TGCAGTGCTCGAGGTCCATGGGACAGGGGGCCAGAGACCCAGTACTTC.